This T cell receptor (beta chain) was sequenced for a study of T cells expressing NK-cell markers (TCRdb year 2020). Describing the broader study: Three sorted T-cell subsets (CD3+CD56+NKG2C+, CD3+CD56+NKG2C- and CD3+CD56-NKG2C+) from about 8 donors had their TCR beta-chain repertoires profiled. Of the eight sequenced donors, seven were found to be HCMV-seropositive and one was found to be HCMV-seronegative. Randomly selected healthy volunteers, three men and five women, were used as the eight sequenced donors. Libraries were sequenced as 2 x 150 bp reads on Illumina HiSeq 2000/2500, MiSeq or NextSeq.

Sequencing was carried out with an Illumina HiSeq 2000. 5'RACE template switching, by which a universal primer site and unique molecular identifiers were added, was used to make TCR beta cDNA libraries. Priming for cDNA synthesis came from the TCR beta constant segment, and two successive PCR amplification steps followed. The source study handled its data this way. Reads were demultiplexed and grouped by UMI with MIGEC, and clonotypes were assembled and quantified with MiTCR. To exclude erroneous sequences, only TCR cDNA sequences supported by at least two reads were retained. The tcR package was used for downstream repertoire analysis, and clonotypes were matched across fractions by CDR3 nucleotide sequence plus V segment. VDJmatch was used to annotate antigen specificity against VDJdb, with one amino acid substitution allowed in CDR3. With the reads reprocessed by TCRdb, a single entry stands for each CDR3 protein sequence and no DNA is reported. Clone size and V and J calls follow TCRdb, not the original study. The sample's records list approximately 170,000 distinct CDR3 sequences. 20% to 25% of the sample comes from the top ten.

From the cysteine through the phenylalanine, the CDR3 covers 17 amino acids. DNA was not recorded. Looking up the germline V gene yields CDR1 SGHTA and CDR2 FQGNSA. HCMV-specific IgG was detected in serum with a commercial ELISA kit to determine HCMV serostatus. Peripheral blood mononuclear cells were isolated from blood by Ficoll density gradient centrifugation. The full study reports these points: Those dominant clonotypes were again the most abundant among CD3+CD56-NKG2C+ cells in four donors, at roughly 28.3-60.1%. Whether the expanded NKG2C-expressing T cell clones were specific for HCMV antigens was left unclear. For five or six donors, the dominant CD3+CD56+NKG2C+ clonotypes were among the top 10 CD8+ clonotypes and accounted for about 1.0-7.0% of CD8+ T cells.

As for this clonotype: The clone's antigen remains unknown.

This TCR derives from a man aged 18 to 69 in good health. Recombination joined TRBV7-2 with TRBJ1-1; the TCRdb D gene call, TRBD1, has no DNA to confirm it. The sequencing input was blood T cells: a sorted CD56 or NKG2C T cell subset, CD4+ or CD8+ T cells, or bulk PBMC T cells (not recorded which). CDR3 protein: CASSSPTGQEENTEAFF.